The 25 T cell receptor beta chains below come from one sample, sequenced in a study of shared clonotypes between healthy human individuals. TCRdb's table, derived via immunoSEQ multiplex PCR, lists solely in-frame clones and lacks some. The data show about 1.1 million clones, roughly 80% seen once. Material for sequencing was memory CD4+ T cells from PBMCs. Subset denoted: CD45RA-negative fraction. The source of these receptors is a young man in good health. Some clones in this sample may be carry-over from other donors' samples.

The chain has TRBV6-1 and TRBJ1-1; D call uncertain. CDR3 length: 13 residues. Per the germline V gene, CDR1 is MNHNS and CDR2 is SASEGT. The V and J ends lost 8 bases and 1 base respectively, with 11 bases between them. The CDR3 DNA reads as TGTGCCAGCGCGGTATCTCAGAACACTGAAGCTTTCTTT. Translation gives CASAVSQNTEAFF.

There are many counts of this clone. Other DNA sequences in this sample translate to the same CDR3. The chain has TRBV29-1 and TRBJ1-1; D possibly corresponds to TRBD1 (5 bases). The CDR3 contains 14 residues. Trimming pared 4 bases from V and 0 bases from J, leaving 12 bases between. Germline loops: CDR1 SQVTM, CDR2 ANQGSEA. CDR3 coding DNA: TGCAGCGTTGTTAATCCAGGGATGAACACTGAAGCTTTCTTT. Translation: CSVVNPGMNTEAFF.

J is TRBJ2-5 and V is TRBV25-1; D unclear. CDR1 and CDR2 (germline): MGHDK, SYGVNS. Trimming pared 4 bases from V and 4 bases from J, leaving 10 bases between. There are 13 residues in the CDR3. The CDR3 sequence is CASSGPTGETQYF. The CDR3, as DNA: TGTGCCAGCAGTGGACCCACGGGAGAGACCCAGTACTTC.

The V gene is TRBV2, the J gene TRBJ2-2, with D maybe TRBD2 (8 bases). Trimming left V 8 bases short and J 4 bases short, with 17 bases between. Germline V gives CDR1 SNHLY, CDR2 FYNNEI. This CDR3 is built from 15 residues. In DNA form, the CDR3 reads TGTGCCAGCGCCCGGGAGGGACAGACCACCGGGGAGCTGTTTTTT. Its translation: CASAREGQTTGELFF. Drawing the rest from reference TRBV2 and TRBJ2-2, the complete variable domain is EPEVTQTPSHQVTQMGQEVILRCVPISNHLYFYWYRQILGQKVEFLVSFYNNEISEKSEIFDDQFSVERPDGSNFTLKIRSTKLEDSAMYFCASAREGQTTGELFFGEGSRLTVL.

The CDR3 sequence: CASSLIPDRVGDTQYF. In DNA, the CDR3 is TGTGCCAGCAGTTTAATACCCGACAGGGTGGGAGATACGCAGTATTTT. This rearrangement joins TRBV28 to TRBJ2-3; 7 bases agree with TRBD1. From germline, CDR1 is MDHEN and CDR2 SYDVKM. This CDR3 is built from 16 residues. With V trimmed by 2 bases and J by 5 bases, 10 bases remained unmatched.

V is TRBV20-1 and J is TRBJ2-7; D gene uncertain. Trimming pared 3 bases from V and 7 bases from J, leaving 7 bases between. From germline, CDR1 is DFQATT and CDR2 SNEGSKA (reference sequence). The CDR3 loop spans 10 amino acids. The CDR3 loop reads CSASSREQYF. DNA for the CDR3: TGCAGTGCTAGTAGCAGGGAGCAGTACTTC.

The gene calls are TRBV4-1 and TRBJ2-7, with TRBD2 identical over 10 bases. Per germline, CDR1 MGHRA and CDR2 YSYEKL. The CDR3 covers 17 residues. V lost 0 bases, J lost 3 bases, and 8 bases stayed unmatched. The CDR3 DNA sequence: TGCGCCAGCAGCCAAGATCCCCCAGCTAGCGGGAGCTACGAGCAGTACTTC. This encodes CASSQDPPASGSYEQYF.

The chain uses TRBV9 and TRBJ2-7, with D perhaps matching TRBD2 (5 bases). The CDR3 totals 14 residues. The V end lost 2 bases, the J end lost 1 base, and 10 bases lay between the germline ends. Germline CDR1 SGDLS, CDR2 YYNGEE. CDR3 amino acids: CASSVRTDSYEQYF. DNA of the CDR3: TGTGCCAGCAGCGTTAGGACTGATTCCTACGAGCAGTACTTC. Filled out from reference TRBV9 and TRBJ2-7, the complete variable domain reads DSGVTQTPKHLITATGQRVTLRCSPRSGDLSVYWYQQSLDQGLQFLIQYYNGEERAKGNILERFSAQQFPDLHSELNLSSLELGDSALYFCASSVRTDSYEQYFGPGTRLTVT.

V usage is TRBV4-3 and J usage is TRBJ2-3; D gene unclear. The V gene's germline CDR1 is LGHNA and CDR2 YSLEER. The CDR3 is made up of 14 amino acids. V gave up 1 base and J gave up 4 bases, with 9 bases separating them. The CDR3, as DNA: TGCGCCAGCAGCCAAGGGCGTATGCCAGATACGCAGTATTTT. Amino acid sequence: CASSQGRMPDTQYF.

This clone was observed once. This sequence joins TRBV19 and TRBJ2-1; D possibly corresponds to TRBD2 (6 bases). Germline CDR1 LNHDA, CDR2 SQIVND (reference sequence). V lost 7 bases, J lost 6 bases, and 13 bases lay in between. CDR3 length: 13 residues. The CDR3 sequence is CASNGGWGNEQFF. The CDR3 region has the DNA TGTGCCAGTAACGGGGGTTGGGGCAATGAGCAGTTCTTC. The whole variable domain, remainder taken from reference TRBV19 and TRBJ2-1, is DGGITQSPKYLFRKEGQNVTLSCEQNLNHDAMYWYRQDPGQGLRLIYYSQIVNDFQKGDIAEGYSVSREKKESFPLTVTSAQKNPTAFYLCASNGGWGNEQFFGPGTRLTVL.

The DNA for the CDR3 is TGTGCCATCAGTGGGGGACTTATGAACACTGAAGCTTTCTTT. Protein: CAISGGLMNTEAFF. J is TRBJ1-1 and V is TRBV10-3; D is possibly TRBD1 (5 bases). The germline V and J ends were trimmed by 4 bases and 0 bases, with 9 bases remaining between them. This CDR3 has 14 residues. The germline V gene has CDR1 ENHRY and CDR2 SYGVKD.

Remarks on this clone: The identical CDR3 is also encoded by other nucleotide sequences in the sample. The rearrangement links TRBV5-6 to TRBJ2-5; D gene unclear. Germline V lookup: CDR1 SGHDT, CDR2 YYEEEE. Trimming pared 0 bases from V and 1 base from J, leaving 7 bases between. The CDR3 is made up of 14 amino acids. The CDR3 bases are TGTGCCAGCAGCTTGGTGGCAGTCCAAGAGACCCAGTACTTC. This gives the protein CASSLVAVQETQYF.

V usage is TRBV5-5 and J usage is TRBJ1-3; D is perhaps TRBD1 (6 bases). The CDR3 totals 17 residues. The V gene's germline CDR1 is SGHKS and CDR2 YYEKEE (reference sequence). V lost 2 bases and J lost 0, with 15 bases in between. This CDR3 reads CASSFLGTRGSGNTIYF. The CDR3 nucleotides are TGTGCCAGCAGCTTCCTAGGGACACGAGGCTCTGGAAACACCATATATTTT. The complete variable domain, with remaining parts taken from reference TRBV5-5 and TRBJ1-3, reads DAGVTQSPTHLIKTRGQQVTLRCSPISGHKSVSWYQQVLGQGPQFIFQYYEKEERGRGNFPDRFSARQFPNYSSELNVNALLLGDSALYLCASSFLGTRGSGNTIYFGEGSWLTVV.

This clone was observed a single time. The chain combines TRBV28 with TRBJ1-4, with D uncertain. Germline values: CDR1 MDHEN, CDR2 SYDVKM. V was shortened by 6 bases and J by 5 bases, with 19 bases between the two germline ends. The CDR3 has 16 residues. CDR3: CASSDPSLIINEKLFF. CDR3 sequence (DNA): TGTGCCAGCAGCGACCCAAGCCTGATAATAAATGAAAAACTGTTTTTT.

The chain uses TRBV27 and TRBJ2-3; a weak D match, TRBD1 (5 bases). Per germline, CDR1 MNHEY and CDR2 SMNVEV (reference sequence). The CDR3 loop spans 14 amino acids. V gave up 5 bases and J gave up 4 bases, with 13 bases separating them. CDR3 sequence: CASSPPGWSDTQYF. The DNA for the CDR3 is TGTGCCAGCAGTCCACCAGGGTGGTCAGATACGCAGTATTTT.

This clone was recorded a few times. The chain combines TRBV18 with TRBJ2-1; D might be TRBD2 (5 bases). V shed 4 bases and J shed 7 bases, with 11 bases lying between them. Germline-derived CDR1 and CDR2 are KGHSH and LQKENI. The CDR3 totals 13 residues. The CDR3 loop reads CASSRPRDNEQFF. CDR3 sequence (DNA): TGTGCCAGCTCACGCCCCCGGGATAATGAGCAGTTCTTC.

The gene calls are TRBV29-1 and TRBJ1-1; no definite D call. V was cut by 4 bases and J by 8 bases, with 26 bases left in between. CDR3 length: 16 amino acids. Germline CDR1 SQVTM, CDR2 ANQGSEA. CDR3 in DNA: TGCAGCGTTGGTCTACGAGTCCGGTCGCCCGAAAAGGAAGCTTTCTTT. Protein: CSVGLRVRSPEKEAFF.

The chain recombines TRBV7-2 with TRBJ2-7, with D possibly TRBD2 on 6 matching bases. The CDR3 totals 15 residues. The V and J ends lost 3 bases and 0 bases respectively, with 12 bases between them. Germline CDR1 and CDR2: SGHTA and FQGNSA. The CDR3 here is CASSLQRVISYEQYF. The DNA of the CDR3 is TGTGCCAGCAGCTTGCAGCGGGTCATCTCCTACGAGCAGTACTTC.

In this sample, this clone turned up once. V is TRBV6-6 and J is TRBJ2-5, with 7 bases lining up with TRBD1. The J call may be mistaken, given a closer DNA end match to TRBJ2-7. Germline-derived CDR1 and CDR2 are MNHNY and SVGAGI (reference sequence). The CDR3 sequence is 15 residues long. The CDR3 protein is CASSHNRGRDYEQYF. Written as DNA, the CDR3 is TGTGCCAGCAGCCATAACAGGGGACGAGACTACGAGCAGTACTTC.

The chain joins TRBV11-3 to TRBJ1-1; D gene unclear. This CDR3 is built from 13 residues. CDR1 is SGHNT and CDR2 is YENEEA in the germline V gene. V was pared by 8 bases and J by 1 base, with 11 bases between. CDR3 coding DNA: TGTGCCAGCTCCTTTAACCAGAACACTGAAGCTTTCTTT. Translating gives CASSFNQNTEAFF. Filled out from reference TRBV11-3 and TRBJ1-1, the complete variable domain reads EAGVVQSPRYKIIEKKQPVAFWCNPISGHNTLYWYLQNLGQGPELLIRYENEEAVDDSQLPKDRFSAERLKGVDSTLKIQPAELGDSAVYLCASSFNQNTEAFFGQGTRLTVV.

V usage is TRBV12-5 and J usage is TRBJ2-3, with TRBD1 identical over 7 bases. V lost 2 bases, J lost 5 bases, and 1 base stayed unmatched. The germline CDR1 and CDR2 sequences are LGHNT and FRNRAP. This CDR3 contains 13 residues. The CDR3 sequence: CASGLQGVDTQYF. CDR3 in DNA: TGTGCTAGTGGTTTGCAGGGGGTAGATACGCAGTATTTT. The complete variable domain, with remaining parts taken from reference TRBV12-5 and TRBJ2-3, reads DARVTQTPRHKVTEMGQEVTMRCQPILGHNTVFWYRQTMMQGLELLAYFRNRAPLDDSGMPKDRFSAEMPDATLATLKIQPSEPRDSAVYFCASGLQGVDTQYFGPGTRLTVL.

The J gene is TRBJ1-2, the V gene TRBV7-8; D gene ambiguous. Trimming stripped 5 bases from V and 7 bases from J, with 14 bases between. The CDR3 runs 13 residues. CDR1 is SGHVS and CDR2 is FQNEAQ in the germline V gene. For the CDR3, the DNA is TGTGCCAGCAGCCCCCAGGCAGAGGCTGGCTACACCTTC. This gives the protein CASSPQAEAGYTF.

The chain couples TRBV6-5 to TRBJ2-5; D might be TRBD1 (5 bases). Between the trimmed V and J ends, which lost 3 bases and 5 bases, there was a span of 13 bases. The CDR3 has 14 amino acids. Germline CDR1 is MNHEY and CDR2 is SVGAGI. The CDR3 sequence: CASSYSYSGETQYF. In nucleotides, the CDR3 is TGTGCCAGCAGTTATAGCTATTCAGGGGAGACCCAGTACTTC.

This chain connects TRBV2 to TRBJ2-1, with D possibly matching TRBD1 (5 bases). From germline, CDR1 is SNHLY and CDR2 FYNNEI. The CDR3 extends over 14 amino acids. Trimming cost V 1 base and J 2 bases, with 6 bases left between them. CDR3 bases: TGTGCCAGCAGTGAAGAGGGGACCTACAATGAGCAGTTCTTC. It specifies CASSEEGTYNEQFF. The full variable domain, in which reference TRBV2 and TRBJ2-1 provide the parts outside the CDR3, is EPEVTQTPSHQVTQMGQEVILRCVPISNHLYFYWYRQILGQKVEFLVSFYNNEISEKSEIFDDQFSVERPDGSNFTLKIRSTKLEDSAMYFCASSEEGTYNEQFFGPGTRLTVL.

The chain employs TRBV11-1 and TRBJ2-7; TRBD2 matches at 7 bases. V was pared by 3 bases and J by 2 bases, with 7 bases of the junction left unmatched. This CDR3 has 15 residues. CDR1 is SGHAT and CDR2 is FQDESV in the germline V gene (reference sequence). The CDR3, as DNA: TGTGCCAGCAGCTTGGAGCGGGGTTCTCCCTACGAGCAGTACTTC. Translation gives CASSLERGSPYEQYF.